This TCR beta chain was sequenced in a study of cytomegalovirus exposure and HLA in healthy donors. Note on this clone: Its antigen is unknown.

Germline trimming cut 7 bases from V and 6 bases from J; bases unmatched to any gene: 4. This CDR3 is built from 12 residues. CDR1 is MNHEY and CDR2 is SVGAGI in the germline V gene. Study observations and caveats: Accounts indicate the classifier identified cytomegalovirus status with strong specificity and sensitivity.

Here immunoSEQ multiplex PCR was the method, and the copy in TCRdb shows in-frame clones only, minus some. This sample has about 180,000 clones, with 85% found just once. The chain carries TRBV6-5 and TRBJ1-1; TRBD1 matches at 8 bases. Sequenced material: PBMCs. The receptor was derived from a man younger than 35 in good health and CMV-seropositive. DNA for the CDR3: TGTGCCAGCATTTCGGACAGGGCTGAAGCTTTCTTT. Translating gives CASISDRAEAFF.